These 8 T cell receptor beta chains were all obtained from the same sample, sequenced in a study of beta chain features in type 1 diabetes. Sequenced material consisted of expressed TCRB transcripts (all of the isolated RNA was reverse transcribed). Clones were read by immunoSEQ multiplex PCR, and TCRdb kept only the in-frame ones, dropping some. The table records a few hundred thousand clones, 15% to 20% of them present only once. The sequenced sample was naive CD4+ T cells from blood. The receptors derive from a young woman in good health.

This clone was seen only a few times. The rearrangement joins TRBV2 to TRBJ2-3, with a possible D match to TRBD2 (7 bases). The CDR3 is 15 amino acids. In germline, CDR1 is SNHLY, CDR2 FYNNEI. Trimming shortened V by 4 bases and J by 4 bases, and 15 bases separated the two germline ends. The CDR3 coding sequence is TGTGCCAGCAGTGGGGGAGGGGGGGCCGCAGATACGCAGTATTTT. It codes for CASSGGGGAADTQYF.

The chain couples TRBV13 to TRBJ2-3; the D gene is possibly TRBD2 (6 bases). Germline V CDR1 and CDR2: PRHDT, FYEKMQ (reference sequence). The CDR3 has 17 amino acids. V was shortened by 5 bases and J by 6 bases, with 24 bases between the two germline ends. The CDR3 DNA is TGTGCCAGCAGCCTCACGACGACACGGCTAGCGTGGGATACGCAGTATTTT. As protein: CASSLTTTRLAWDTQYF.

V gene TRBV5-4 combines with J gene TRBJ2-5; 11 nucleotides agree with TRBD2. The CDR3 has 14 amino acids. J gave up 4 bases and V 4 bases, and 3 bases lay outside the gene matches. The germline V gene has CDR1 SGHNT and CDR2 YYREEE (reference sequence). This CDR3 is CASSAGTSGETQYF. CDR3 in DNA: TGTGCCAGCAGCGCGGGGACTAGCGGAGAGACCCAGTACTTC.

The CDR3 spells CASSPERSYNEQFF. The CDR3 DNA reads TGCGCCAGCAGTCCCGAGCGGAGCTACAATGAGCAGTTCTTC. The gene calls are TRBV5-1 and TRBJ2-1, with D tentatively TRBD2 (5 bases). V was trimmed by 5 bases and J by 3 bases, leaving 12 bases between them. This CDR3 contains 14 residues. Per germline, CDR1 SGHRS and CDR2 YFSETQ.

The chain combines TRBV5-5 with TRBJ1-2; 10 bases align to TRBD1. With V trimmed by 2 bases and J by 7 bases, 5 bases remained unmatched. This CDR3 is built from 14 residues. Germline CDR1 reads SGHKS; CDR2 reads YYEKEE (reference sequence). The CDR3 is CASSLGTGAGGYTF. CDR3 bases: TGTGCCAGCAGCTTAGGGACAGGGGCGGGTGGCTACACCTTC.

This chain links TRBV18 with TRBJ1-1; D is perhaps TRBD1 (5 bases). The V gene's germline CDR1 is KGHSH and CDR2 LQKENI. This CDR3 is 15 amino acids long. The V and J ends lost 6 bases and 1 base respectively, with 15 bases between them. CDR3 sequence (DNA): TGTGCCAGCTCCCAAGGGGCCCCCCGGAACACTGAAGCTTTCTTT. Translated: CASSQGAPRNTEAFF.

This clone was counted a few times. This rearrangement joins TRBV4-2 to TRBJ2-1, with 12 bases matching TRBD2. The CDR3 consists of 16 residues. V lost 3 bases to trimming and J lost 12 bases; unmatched junction nucleotides: 12. Per germline, CDR1 LGHNA and CDR2 YNFKEQ. CDR3 bases: TGTGCCAGCAGCCACCTGACTAGCGGGGGCCCCAAAGGGCAGTTCTTC. It encodes CASSHLTSGGPKGQFF.

This chain joins TRBV4-3 and TRBJ2-3; TRBD1 aligns across 9 bases. V lost 0 bases and J lost 2; bases outside the gene matches: 6. The CDR3 is made up of 17 amino acids. Germline values: CDR1 LGHNA, CDR2 YSLEER. The CDR3 sequence: CASSQDIGTGSTDTQYF. CDR3 nucleotide sequence: TGCGCCAGCAGCCAAGATATAGGGACAGGGTCCACAGATACGCAGTATTTT.